This is a list of T cell receptor beta chains from one sample in a study of T cell responses to AZD1222 COVID-19 vaccine. Here immunoSEQ multiplex PCR was the method, and the copy in TCRdb shows in-frame clones only, minus some. Of some 110,000 clones detected, just under 95% appear once; the ten largest clones hold about 2.7%. The sample here was peripheral blood, taken on day 0 of AZD1222 vaccination. The receptor set was obtained from an adult in good health. Both conserved end residues are part of each CDR3. A D gene is named only where the DNA matches it firmly. Rows may omit the clone size; those that give it use once, few, many or a size class.

d_call: NA
j_call: TRBJ2-1
clone_size: NA
v_call: TRBV4-2
cdr3_nt: TGTGCCAGCAGCCAAGATTACAATGAGCAGTTCTTC
cdr3_aa: CASSQDYNEQFF

d_call: NA
j_call: TRBJ1-1
clone_size: NA
v_call: TRBV5-1
cdr3_nt: TGCGCCAGCAGCTTGGCGAGTCGGCAACAAGTTAACACTGAAGCTTTCTTT
cdr3_aa: CASSLASRQQVNTEAFF

d_call: NA
j_call: TRBJ2-3
clone_size: NA
v_call: TRBV7-3
cdr3_nt: TGTGCCAGCAGCCCCCATCTGGGAAACACAGATACGCAGTATTTT
cdr3_aa: CASSPHLGNTDTQYF

d_call: NA
j_call: TRBJ2-7
clone_size: NA
v_call: TRBV12-3/TRBV12-4
cdr3_nt: TGTGCCAGCAGTACTAACAGCTACGAGCAGTACTTC
cdr3_aa: CASSTNSYEQYF

d_call: NA
j_call: TRBJ2-7
clone_size: NA
v_call: TRBV21-1
cdr3_nt: TGTGCCAGCAGGAGACCCAGCGGGCCCTACGAGCAGTACTTC
cdr3_aa: CASRRPSGPYEQYF

d_call: TRBD1
j_call: TRBJ2-1
clone_size: NA
v_call: TRBV24-1
cdr3_nt: TGTGCCACCCCGGACAGGCCCTCCGACAATGAGCAGTTCTTC
cdr3_aa: CATPDRPSDNEQFF

d_call: NA
j_call: TRBJ2-2
clone_size: NA
v_call: TRBV19
cdr3_nt: TGTGCCAGTAGTATGCCGCCCCCGACAGCAATGAAGTCATACCCCGGGGAGCTGTTTTTT
cdr3_aa: CASSMPPPTAMKSYPGELFF

d_call: NA
j_call: TRBJ1-2
clone_size: NA
v_call: TRBV28
cdr3_nt: TGTGCCAGCAGTTTACTTAACTATGGCTACACCTTC
cdr3_aa: CASSLLNYGYTF

d_call: TRBD2
j_call: TRBJ2-3
clone_size: few
v_call: TRBV27
cdr3_nt: TGTGCCAGCAGTTCCCGACGGACTAGCGGCACAGATACGCAGTATTTT
cdr3_aa: CASSSRRTSGTDTQYF

d_call: NA
j_call: TRBJ2-1
clone_size: NA
v_call: TRBV7-7
cdr3_nt: TGTGCTAGCAGCTTAGACTGGCAGAACAATGAGCAGTTCTTC
cdr3_aa: CASSLDWQNNEQFF

d_call: TRBD2
j_call: TRBJ2-4
clone_size: NA
v_call: TRBV3-1/TRBV3-2
cdr3_nt: TGTGCCAGCAGCCAAGGGTTCCGGGAGGCCACCGGTGGAAACATTCAGTACTTC
cdr3_aa: CASSQGFREATGGNIQYF

d_call: NA
j_call: TRBJ1-6
clone_size: NA
v_call: TRBV21-1
cdr3_nt: TGTGCCAGCAGCAAAGAAAGGACAGGGATTAGCTCCTATAATTCACCCCTCCACTTT
cdr3_aa: CASSKERTGISSYNSPLHF

d_call: NA
j_call: TRBJ1-5
clone_size: once
v_call: TRBV28
cdr3_nt: TGTGCCAGCAGTTGGACCTTCTCTACCGGCCATCAGCCCCAGCATTTT
cdr3_aa: CASSWTFSTGHQPQHF

d_call: TRBD1
j_call: TRBJ1-1
clone_size: NA
v_call: TRBV27
cdr3_nt: TGTGCCACCAGGGGGCTCGGCACTGAAGCTTTCTTT
cdr3_aa: CATRGLGTEAFF

d_call: NA
j_call: TRBJ1-2
clone_size: NA
v_call: TRBV7-2
cdr3_nt: TGTGCCAGCAGCCCCGGGGGGGATTATGGTTACACCTTC
cdr3_aa: CASSPGGDYGYTF

d_call: NA
j_call: TRBJ1-6
clone_size: NA
v_call: TRBV19
cdr3_nt: TGTGCCAGTAGTATCCTGGTCGGAAATTCACCCCTCCACTTT
cdr3_aa: CASSILVGNSPLHF

d_call: TRBD2
j_call: TRBJ2-3
clone_size: NA
v_call: TRBV10-1
cdr3_nt: TGCGCCAGCAGTGAGCGTCTAGCGGGAGCAGATACGCAGTATTTT
cdr3_aa: CASSERLAGADTQYF

d_call: NA
j_call: TRBJ2-4
clone_size: once
v_call: TRBV2
cdr3_nt: TGTGCCAGCAGTGATACGTGGGATGGGAAAAACATTCAGTACTTC
cdr3_aa: CASSDTWDGKNIQYF

d_call: NA
j_call: TRBJ2-7
clone_size: NA
v_call: TRBV12-3/TRBV12-4
cdr3_nt: TGTGCCAGCAGTCATGACACGGGGGCGGAGCAGTACTTC
cdr3_aa: CASSHDTGAEQYF

d_call: TRBD2
j_call: TRBJ2-1
clone_size: few
v_call: TRBV2
cdr3_nt: TGTGCCACCGGGGGGAATGAGCAGTTCTTC
cdr3_aa: CATGGNEQFF

d_call: NA
j_call: TRBJ1-2
clone_size: NA
v_call: TRBV5-5
cdr3_nt: TGTGCCAGCAGCTTGCAACGGGATCCGGGCTATGGCTACACCTTC
cdr3_aa: CASSLQRDPGYGYTF

d_call: TRBD1
j_call: TRBJ2-6
clone_size: NA
v_call: TRBV5-4
cdr3_nt: TGTGCCAGCAGCCCGGGACAGGCCCCCTCTGGGGCCAACGTCCTGACTTTC
cdr3_aa: CASSPGQAPSGANVLTF

d_call: NA
j_call: TRBJ1-5
clone_size: once
v_call: TRBV15
cdr3_nt: TGTGCCACCAGTAACCGGACCATTAGCAATCAGCCCCAGCATTTT
cdr3_aa: CATSNRTISNQPQHF

d_call: TRBD1
j_call: TRBJ1-4
clone_size: NA
v_call: TRBV6-5
cdr3_nt: TGTGCCAGCATGACAGGGGGCAGAAGGGTTTTT
cdr3_aa: CASMTGGRRVF

d_call: NA
j_call: TRBJ2-7
clone_size: NA
v_call: TRBV7-3
cdr3_nt: TGTGCCAGCAGCTCCCCTGGCTCCTACGAGCAGTACTTC
cdr3_aa: CASSSPGSYEQYF

d_call: NA
j_call: TRBJ1-5
clone_size: NA
v_call: TRBV28
cdr3_nt: TGTGCCAGCAGTCCTTCTAGGTTTAGCAATCAGCCCCAGCATTTT
cdr3_aa: CASSPSRFSNQPQHF

d_call: NA
j_call: TRBJ1-6
clone_size: NA
v_call: TRBV15
cdr3_nt: TGTGCCACCCGCAGTAGCCGGCAGGGAAACGTAGAGTCACCCCTCCACTTT
cdr3_aa: CATRSSRQGNVESPLHF

d_call: NA
j_call: TRBJ1-1
clone_size: NA
v_call: TRBV16
cdr3_nt: TGTGCCAGCAGCCAACAAGCCTTGAACACTGAAGCTTTCTTT
cdr3_aa: CASSQQALNTEAFF

d_call: NA
j_call: TRBJ1-4
clone_size: NA
v_call: TRBV7-9
cdr3_nt: TGTGCCAGCCAGGCAGTTGCAACTAATGAAAAACTGTTTTTT
cdr3_aa: CASQAVATNEKLFF

d_call: NA
j_call: TRBJ2-5
clone_size: NA
v_call: TRBV4-1
cdr3_nt: TGCGCCAGCAGCCAATTTAGGGGAGAGACCCAGTACTTC
cdr3_aa: CASSQFRGETQYF

d_call: NA
j_call: TRBJ1-2
clone_size: NA
v_call: TRBV28
cdr3_nt: TGTGCCAGCAACCCACTTTTCGATATACCGTCTAGTGCTGGCTACACCTTC
cdr3_aa: CASNPLFDIPSSAGYTF

d_call: NA
j_call: TRBJ2-5
clone_size: NA
v_call: TRBV7-9
cdr3_nt: TGTGCCAGCAGCTTAGAGGTGGACCAAGAGACCCAGTACTTC
cdr3_aa: CASSLEVDQETQYF

d_call: TRBD1
j_call: TRBJ1-4
clone_size: NA
v_call: TRBV5-4
cdr3_nt: TGTGCCAGCAGCTTGGTTAAGGGCACAGGGGGCGAAAAACTGTTTTTT
cdr3_aa: CASSLVKGTGGEKLFF

d_call: NA
j_call: TRBJ2-7
clone_size: NA
v_call: TRBV3-1/TRBV3-2
cdr3_nt: TGTGCCAGCAGCCAAGGGCTACCCTACGAGCAGTACTTC
cdr3_aa: CASSQGLPYEQYF

d_call: NA
j_call: TRBJ1-2
clone_size: NA
v_call: TRBV28
cdr3_nt: TGTGCCAGCAGTTTAGTGGGCACCGAAGACCTCTATGGCTACACCTTC
cdr3_aa: CASSLVGTEDLYGYTF

d_call: NA
j_call: TRBJ2-1
clone_size: NA
v_call: TRBV18
cdr3_nt: TGTGCCAGCTCAACCCTCGGCCCGGCAGGTGAGCAGTTCTTC
cdr3_aa: CASSTLGPAGEQFF

d_call: NA
j_call: TRBJ1-1
clone_size: NA
v_call: TRBV19
cdr3_nt: TGTGCCAGTAGTCTTGAAAACAGGGCACCTGAAGCTTTCTTT
cdr3_aa: CASSLENRAPEAFF

d_call: NA
j_call: TRBJ2-1
clone_size: NA
v_call: TRBV4-1
cdr3_nt: TGCGCCAGCAGCCAAGGAGGGAGGAATGAGCAGTTCTTC
cdr3_aa: CASSQGGRNEQFF

d_call: NA
j_call: TRBJ2-7
clone_size: NA
v_call: TRBV28
cdr3_nt: TGTGCCAGCAGTTTAAGGGACACCTTAAGTACCTACGAGCAGTACTTC
cdr3_aa: CASSLRDTLSTYEQYF

d_call: TRBD2
j_call: TRBJ2-3
clone_size: NA
v_call: TRBV5-4
cdr3_nt: TGTGCCAGCAGCTGGACTAGCGCCACAGATACGCAGTATTTT
cdr3_aa: CASSWTSATDTQYF

d_call: NA
j_call: TRBJ1-6
clone_size: NA
v_call: TRBV19
cdr3_nt: TGTGCCAGTAGTAGGAGCCTCCAGCACTATAATTCACCCCTCCACTTT
cdr3_aa: CASSRSLQHYNSPLHF

d_call: NA
j_call: TRBJ2-5
clone_size: once
v_call: TRBV6-5
cdr3_nt: TGTGCCAGCAGTTACAGGGACACGGAGTTAGAGACCCAGTACTTC
cdr3_aa: CASSYRDTELETQYF

d_call: NA
j_call: TRBJ2-2
clone_size: NA
v_call: TRBV5-4
cdr3_nt: TGTGCCAGCAGCTTTGGAAAAGGGGCTGGCACCGGGGAGCTGTTTTTT
cdr3_aa: CASSFGKGAGTGELFF

d_call: NA
j_call: TRBJ2-1
clone_size: NA
v_call: TRBV6-5
cdr3_nt: TGTGCCAGCAAGCCTTTGGGTTTCAATGAGCAGTTCTTC
cdr3_aa: CASKPLGFNEQFF